This is a list of T cell receptor beta chains from one sample in a study of blood T cell repertoires in COVID-19. Method: immunoSEQ multiplex PCR; TCRdb's copy keeps in-frame clones and lacks some. This repertoire shows 470,000 or so clones, 70% to 90% found once; its top ten account for around 1.8%. Specimen: PBMCs or T cells enriched from blood (not recorded which). Source of these receptors: a young woman with acute COVID-19. CDR3s include the opening cysteine and the closing phenylalanine or tryptophan. A D gene is named only where the DNA matches it firmly. Clone size, where shown, is once, few, many, or a class for clones that have expanded.

v_gene,d_gene,abundance,j_gene,CDR3aa,CDR3nt
TRBV2,-,-,TRBJ2-7,CASRVTSAYEQYF,TGTGCCAGCAGGGTGACTTCAGCCTACGAGCAGTACTTC
TRBV6-5,TRBD1,-,TRBJ1-4,CASSSDRGNEKLFF,TGTGCCAGCAGTTCGGACAGGGGTAATGAAAAACTGTTTTTT
TRBV3-1/TRBV3-2,TRBD1,-,TRBJ1-6,CASSQVTGGGDSPLHF,TGTGCCAGCAGCCAAGTTACAGGGGGAGGGGATTCACCCCTCCACTTT
TRBV2,TRBD2,-,TRBJ2-1,CASSGEAGVLSEQFF,TGTGCCAGCAGTGGGGAAGCGGGAGTTTTGAGTGAGCAGTTCTTC
TRBV11-2,TRBD2,-,TRBJ2-1,CASSLGGGSYNEQFF,TGTGCCAGCAGCTTAGGCGGGGGTTCCTACAATGAGCAGTTCTTC
TRBV7-9,TRBD1,few,TRBJ1-1,CASSPGTGSRNTEAFF,TGTGCCAGCAGCCCAGGGACAGGGTCAAGGAACACTGAAGCTTTCTTT
TRBV9,-,-,TRBJ2-7,CASSSTGSYEQYF,TGTGCCAGCAGCTCAACAGGGTCCTACGAGCAGTACTTC
TRBV27,-,few,TRBJ1-5,CASSFAGVRQPQHF,TGTGCCAGCAGTTTCGCCGGGGTTCGTCAGCCCCAGCATTTT
TRBV6-5,-,many,TRBJ1-2,CASSYRRRNYGYTF,TGTGCCAGCAGTTACAGGAGAAGAAACTATGGCTACACCTTC
TRBV29-1,TRBD2,-,TRBJ2-5,CSVALLAGGDETQYF,TGCAGCGTTGCTCTCCTCGCGGGGGGTGACGAGACCCAGTACTTC
TRBV7-9,TRBD2,-,TRBJ2-3,CASSSGLAGPTDTQYF,TGTGCCAGCAGCTCTGGACTAGCGGGGCCCACAGATACGCAGTATTTT
TRBV24-1,-,-,TRBJ1-2,CATSETGFGYTF,TGTGCCACCAGTGAGACAGGATTTGGCTACACCTTC
TRBV18,TRBD1,once,TRBJ1-4,CASSPTTGGYEKLFF,TGTGCCAGCTCACCAACGACAGGGGGCTATGAAAAACTGTTTTTT
TRBV25-1,-,-,TRBJ2-3,CASSEYGSTDTQYF,TGTGCCAGCAGTGAATACGGGAGCACAGATACGCAGTATTTT
TRBV28,-,-,TRBJ2-1,CASSSFDRFEQFF,TGTGCCAGCAGTTCCTTCGACAGATTTGAGCAGTTCTTC
TRBV9,-,-,TRBJ1-1,CASSAGRANTEAFF,TGTGCCAGCAGCGCGGGGAGAGCGAACACTGAAGCTTTCTTT
TRBV7-9,-,-,TRBJ2-7,CASSTMNPGVLQVYEQYF,TGTGCCAGCAGCACAATGAACCCTGGTGTCCTCCAGGTTTACGAGCAGTACTTC
TRBV2,TRBD1,-,TRBJ2-7,CASRRDRGSYEQYF,TGTGCCAGCAGGCGTGACAGGGGCTCCTACGAGCAGTACTTC
TRBV14,-,-,TRBJ1-2,CASSQEVRGRHNYGYTF,TGTGCCAGCAGCCAAGAAGTTAGAGGGAGACATAACTATGGCTACACCTTC
TRBV9,TRBD1,-,TRBJ1-5,CASSVSDRGNQPQHF,TGTGCCAGCAGCGTATCAGACAGGGGCAATCAGCCCCAGCATTTT
TRBV10-1,TRBD1,once,TRBJ2-3,CASSTGQALTDTQYF,TGCGCCAGCAGTACGGGACAGGCCCTCACAGATACGCAGTATTTT
TRBV20-1,-,-,TRBJ2-5,CSAPSRETQYF,TGCAGTGCCCCCTCTCGGGAGACCCAGTACTTC
TRBV10-1,-,once,TRBJ1-1,CATQTGRDTEAFF,TGCGCCACCCAAACAGGCCGGGACACTGAAGCTTTCTTT
TRBV3-1/TRBV3-2,-,-,TRBJ2-2,CASSPTWATGELFF,TGTGCCAGCAGCCCAACTTGGGCCACCGGGGAGCTGTTTTTT
TRBV7-3,-,-,TRBJ2-1,CASTPTARGSEGEQFF,TGTGCCAGCACCCCAACTGCCAGAGGGAGTGAGGGTGAGCAGTTCTTC
TRBV7-9,-,-,TRBJ2-3,CASSFGTQNTDTQYF,TGTGCCAGCAGCTTTGGGACACAGAACACAGATACGCAGTATTTT
TRBV7-9,-,-,TRBJ2-2,CASSSYRDTGELFF,TGTGCCAGCAGCTCATACAGGGACACCGGGGAGCTGTTTTTT
TRBV4-2,TRBD2,-,TRBJ2-3,CASSRSSGLAGATSTDTQYF,TGTGCCAGCAGCCGGAGCTCGGGGCTAGCGGGGGCCACTAGCACAGATACGCAGTATTTT
TRBV5-6,TRBD2,-,TRBJ2-7,CASRGLAAYEQYF,TGTGCCAGCAGGGGACTAGCAGCCTACGAGCAGTACTTC
TRBV6-2/TRBV6-3,TRBD2,-,TRBJ2-2,CASSKLQGTGLASTGELFF,TGTGCCAGCAGTAAACTACAGGGAACCGGACTAGCGAGTACCGGGGAGCTGTTTTTT
TRBV7-7,TRBD2,-,TRBJ2-2,CASSLGTSGTGELFF,TGTGCTAGCAGCTTGGGGACTAGCGGTACCGGGGAGCTGTTTTTT
TRBV19,TRBD2,-,TRBJ2-1,CASSPLSGNLNEQFF,TGTGCCAGTAGTCCCTTGAGCGGGAATCTCAATGAGCAGTTCTTC